The source of this T cell receptor beta chain is a study of T cell responses to AZD1222 COVID-19 vaccine (dated by TCRdb to the early 2020s). Turning to the overall study: AZD1222 recipients whose second dose came at about 4 weeks and those whose second dose came at about 12 weeks were combined into one group, since spike-specific TCR depth and breadth did not differ between the two schedules. Trial participants were enrolled into age subgroups of 18-55, 56-69 and 70-plus years, which contained about 150, 27 and 61 TCR-sequenced participants, respectively. A total of 230 to 250 trial participants underwent TCR sequencing, of whom some 210 received two doses of AZD1222 and about 25 received two doses of the MenACWY control vaccine.

The CDR3 regions of human TCRbeta chains were analyzed by immunosequencing. In the original analysis: TCRs in the repertoires were matched against a reference library of SARS-CoV-2-specific TCRs that had been generated with the MIRA antigen-specificity platform. Breadth was defined as the fraction of unique TCRs that were SARS-CoV-2-associated. Depth was defined as the fraction of total T cells that were SARS-CoV-2-associated. Using the MIRA data, each spike-specific TCR was assigned both to the spike region to which the TCR was reactive and to a CD4 or CD8 class. Log10-transformed breadth and depth values were compared by one-way ANOVA with Sidak's multiple comparisons tests. TCRdb retrieved this table from immuneACCESS and kept in-frame rearrangements only. Not all clones are present; in checked studies, unresolved V genes account for under half, and no reason is known for the remainder. The V and J calls and the clone size are those of that table, but D and trimming were determined from the DNA. Present in this sample are approximately 120,000 clones, more than 70% of which were seen just once. About 15% of the sample is held by the ten biggest clonotypes.

Overall study results and their limits: Conclusions about previously exposed vaccinees were limited because only 6 or 7 AZD1222 recipients were SARS-CoV-2 seropositive at baseline. The whole spike protein was spanned by vaccine-associated CD4 TCRs, and dominant responses were seen in regions 160-218 and 743-854. After two AZD1222 doses, both the breadth and the depth of spike-specific TCRs were significantly higher than at day 0 and than in MenACWY recipients. Reportedly, almost half of the unique spike-specific TCRs recognized epitopes lying outside the regions that are mutated in the B.1.351 and B.1.1.7 variants. Participants were mostly white British and included more females than males, and it was suggested by the authors that clonal diversity may have been underestimated. Because no day 14 peak-response samples were available, repertoires were characterized only after the peak T cell response. The 56-69-year group was small, and its depth increase did not reach significance, likely because of low power.

About this clone itself: Its specific antigen is unknown. Per-nucleotide qualities are absent, and no much larger clonotype sits a single base away.

Sample time point, as interpreted from the label and publication: baseline before first vaccination. Vaccinee samples were obtained from the UK trials COV001 and COV002, which included a single-blind randomized controlled phase 2/3 trial of AZD1222 (ChAdOx1 nCoV-19) in healthy adults. Trial participant PBMC samples were collected at day 0 and day 28 after the second dose for TCRbeta chain sequencing. The receptor was isolated from an adult in good health. The starting material was peripheral blood, obtained on day 0 of AZD1222 vaccination.

The bases read TGTGCCAGCAGCTTAGGGTCAGGGTCGTATGGCTACACCTTC. It translates as CASSLGSGSYGYTF. The rearranged chain carries TRBV7-2 and TRBJ1-2; the D gene is possibly TRBD1, with 5 bases matching. Relative to germline, V is 1 base shorter and J is 5 bases shorter, with 11 bases between their ends. The CDR3, from cysteine to phenylalanine, totals 14 residues. Of all the DNA, just the CDR3 is kept, 42 bases in frame from base 1. The germline V gene encodes CDR1 SGHTA and CDR2 FQGNSA.